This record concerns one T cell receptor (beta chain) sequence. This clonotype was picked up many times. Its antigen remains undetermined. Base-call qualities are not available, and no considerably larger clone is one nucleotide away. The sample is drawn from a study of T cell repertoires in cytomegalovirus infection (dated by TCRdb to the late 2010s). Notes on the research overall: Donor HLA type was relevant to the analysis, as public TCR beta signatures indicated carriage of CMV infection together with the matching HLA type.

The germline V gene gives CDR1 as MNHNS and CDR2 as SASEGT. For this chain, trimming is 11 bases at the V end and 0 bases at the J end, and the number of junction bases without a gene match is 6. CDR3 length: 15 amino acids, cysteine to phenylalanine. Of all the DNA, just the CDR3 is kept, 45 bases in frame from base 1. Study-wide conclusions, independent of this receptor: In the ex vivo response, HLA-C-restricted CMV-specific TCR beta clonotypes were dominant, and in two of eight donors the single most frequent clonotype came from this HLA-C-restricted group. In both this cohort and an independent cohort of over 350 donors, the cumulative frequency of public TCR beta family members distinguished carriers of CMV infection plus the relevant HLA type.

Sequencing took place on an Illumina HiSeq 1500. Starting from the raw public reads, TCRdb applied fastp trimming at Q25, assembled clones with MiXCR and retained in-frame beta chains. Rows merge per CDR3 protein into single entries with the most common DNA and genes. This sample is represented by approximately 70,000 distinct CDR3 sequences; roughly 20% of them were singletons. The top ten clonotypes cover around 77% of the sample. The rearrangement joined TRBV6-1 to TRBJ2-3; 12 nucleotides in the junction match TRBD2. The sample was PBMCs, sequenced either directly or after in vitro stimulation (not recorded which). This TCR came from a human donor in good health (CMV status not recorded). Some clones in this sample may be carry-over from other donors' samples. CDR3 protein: CAGSGTSGSTDTQYF. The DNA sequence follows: TGTGCCGGCTCCGGGACTAGCGGGAGCACAGATACGCAGTATTTT.